This TCR beta chain is from a study of chemoradiotherapy in HPV16-positive cancers. Study in general: A couple of HPV16-positive patients' cells yielded candidate HPV-specific clones and common motifs. Regarding the study as a whole: The functional HPV-specific definition rests on just a couple of HPV16-positive patients. HPV-responsive T-cell expansion during chemoradiotherapy was linked to improved recurrence-free survival in HPV16-positive patients. Candidate HPV-specific clones and E7-related TCR motifs grew in tumor during treatment.

Clones were sequenced by immunoSEQ multiplex PCR, and TCRdb holds only the in-frame ones, with some missing. The table has about 15,000 clones, roughly 80% seen once. A note on this clone: No antigen is known for it.

This sequence was found in a human donor with HPV-associated anogenital cancer. Sample collection was performed from a patient who underwent chemoradiotherapy.

The CDR3: CASSSGTGPSGANVLTF. For the CDR3, the DNA is TGCGCCAGCAGCTCCGGGACAGGGCCCTCTGGGGCCAACGTCCTGACTTTC. The rearrangement uses TRBV5-1 and TRBJ2-6, with 9 bases fitting TRBD1. Germline loops: CDR1 SGHRS, CDR2 YFSETQ. Trimming at V came to 3 bases and at J to 0 bases, leaving 4 bases not matched to a gene. This CDR3 contains 17 residues.